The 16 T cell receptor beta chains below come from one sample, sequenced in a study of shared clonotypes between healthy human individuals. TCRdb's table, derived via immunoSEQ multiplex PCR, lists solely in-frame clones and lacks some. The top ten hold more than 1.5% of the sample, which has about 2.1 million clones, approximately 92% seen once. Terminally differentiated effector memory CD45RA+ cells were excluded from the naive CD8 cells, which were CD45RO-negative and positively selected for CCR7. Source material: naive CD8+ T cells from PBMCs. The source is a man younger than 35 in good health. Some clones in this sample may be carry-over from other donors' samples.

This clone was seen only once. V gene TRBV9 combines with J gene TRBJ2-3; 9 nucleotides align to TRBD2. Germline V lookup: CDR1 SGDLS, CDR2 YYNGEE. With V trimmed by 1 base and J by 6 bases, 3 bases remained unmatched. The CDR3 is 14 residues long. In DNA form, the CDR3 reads TGTGCCAGCAGCGTATTCAGCGGGAGGGATACGCAGTATTTT. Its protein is CASSVFSGRDTQYF.

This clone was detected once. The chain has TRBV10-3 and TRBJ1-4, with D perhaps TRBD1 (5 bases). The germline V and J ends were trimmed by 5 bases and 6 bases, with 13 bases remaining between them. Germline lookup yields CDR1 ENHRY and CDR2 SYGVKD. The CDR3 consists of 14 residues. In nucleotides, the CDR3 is TGTGCCATCAGTCCGGGGCAGGGTTATGAAAAACTGTTTTTT. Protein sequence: CAISPGQGYEKLFF.

The CDR3 reads CASSLGYIENTEAFF. In nucleotides, the CDR3 is TGTGCCAGCAGCTTAGGTTACATCGAGAACACTGAAGCTTTCTTT. V and J are TRBV7-9 and TRBJ1-1; no firm D call. The V end lost 1 base, the J end lost 1 base, and 10 bases lay between the germline ends. From germline, CDR1 is SEHNR and CDR2 FQNEAQ (reference sequence). This CDR3 contains 15 residues.

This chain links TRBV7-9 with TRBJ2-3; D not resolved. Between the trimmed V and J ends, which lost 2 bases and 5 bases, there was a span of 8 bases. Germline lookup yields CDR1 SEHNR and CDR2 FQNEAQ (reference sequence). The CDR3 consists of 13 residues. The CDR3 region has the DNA TGTGCCAGCAGCTTAAACCTTAGAGATACGCAGTATTTT. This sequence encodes CASSLNLRDTQYF.

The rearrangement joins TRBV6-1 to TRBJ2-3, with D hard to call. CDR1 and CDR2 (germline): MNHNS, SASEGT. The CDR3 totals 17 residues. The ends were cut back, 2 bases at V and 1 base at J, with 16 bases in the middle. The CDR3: CASSESLGFLRTDTQYF. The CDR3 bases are TGTGCCAGCAGTGAAAGCTTGGGGTTCCTCCGCACAGATACGCAGTATTTT.

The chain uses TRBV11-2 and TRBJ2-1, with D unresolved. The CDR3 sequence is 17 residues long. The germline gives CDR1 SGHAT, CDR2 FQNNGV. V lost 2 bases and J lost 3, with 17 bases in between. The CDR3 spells CASSLSLTPNFYNEQFF. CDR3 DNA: TGTGCCAGCAGCTTATCCCTGACACCAAATTTCTACAATGAGCAGTTCTTC.

The CDR3 nucleotides read TGTGCCAGCAGTACTATAACAGTACTCGCGAACACCGGGGAGCTGTTTTTT. It specifies CASSTITVLANTGELFF. The J gene is TRBJ2-2, the V gene TRBV28; no firm D call. Germline values: CDR1 MDHEN, CDR2 SYDVKM. This CDR3 region has 17 residues. Between the trimmed V and J ends, which lost 5 bases and 0 bases, there was a span of 16 bases. Together with reference TRBV28 and TRBJ2-2, the CDR3 gives the full variable domain: DVKVTQSSRYLVKRTGEKVFLECVQDMDHENMFWYRQDPGLGLRLIYFSYDVKMKEKGDIPEGYSVSREKKERFSLILESASTNQTSMYLCASSTITVLANTGELFFGEGSRLTVL.

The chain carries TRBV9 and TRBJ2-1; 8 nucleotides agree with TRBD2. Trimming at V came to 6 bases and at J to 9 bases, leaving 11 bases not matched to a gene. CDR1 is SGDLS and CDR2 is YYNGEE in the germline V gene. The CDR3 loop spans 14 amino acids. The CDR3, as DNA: TGTGCCAGCACCCCGGGAGGGCCGAGGGGTGAGCAGTTCTTC. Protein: CASTPGGPRGEQFF.

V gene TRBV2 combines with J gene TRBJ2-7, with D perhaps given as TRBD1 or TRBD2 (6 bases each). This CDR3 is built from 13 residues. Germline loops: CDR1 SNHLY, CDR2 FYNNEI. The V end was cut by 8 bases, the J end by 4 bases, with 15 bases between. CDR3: CASLEGGQYEQYF. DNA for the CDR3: TGTGCCAGCCTAGAGGGGGGCCAATACGAGCAGTACTTC.

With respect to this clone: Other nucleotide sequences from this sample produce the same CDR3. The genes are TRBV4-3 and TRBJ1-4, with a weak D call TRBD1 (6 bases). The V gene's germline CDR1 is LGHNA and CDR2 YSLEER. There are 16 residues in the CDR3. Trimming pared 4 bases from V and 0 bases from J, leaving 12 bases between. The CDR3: CASSRLTGSTNEKLFF. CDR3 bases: TGCGCCAGCAGCCGCCTGACAGGCTCAACTAATGAAAAACTGTTTTTT.

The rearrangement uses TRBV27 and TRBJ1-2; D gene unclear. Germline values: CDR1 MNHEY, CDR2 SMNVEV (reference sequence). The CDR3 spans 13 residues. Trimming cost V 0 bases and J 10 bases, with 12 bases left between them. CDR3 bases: TGTGCCAGCAGTTTATCGGGGTTGAGTTCCTACACCTTC. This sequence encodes CASSLSGLSSYTF.

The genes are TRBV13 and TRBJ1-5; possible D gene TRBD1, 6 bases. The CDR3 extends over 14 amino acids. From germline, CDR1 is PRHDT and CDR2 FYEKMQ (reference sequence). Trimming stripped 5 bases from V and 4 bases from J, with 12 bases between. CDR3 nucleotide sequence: TGTGCCAGCAGCCTGGGGGCAGAGAATCAGCCCCAGCATTTT. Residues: CASSLGAENQPQHF. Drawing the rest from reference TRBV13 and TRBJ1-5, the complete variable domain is AAGVIQSPRHLIKEKRETATLKCYPIPRHDTVYWYQQGPGQDPQFLISFYEKMQSDKGSIPDRFSAQQFSDYHSELNMSSLELGDSALYFCASSLGAENQPQHFGDGTRLSIL.

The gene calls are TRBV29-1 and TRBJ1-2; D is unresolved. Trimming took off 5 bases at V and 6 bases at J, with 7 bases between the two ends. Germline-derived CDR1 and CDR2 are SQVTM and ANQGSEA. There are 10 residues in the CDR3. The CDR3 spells CSVLEDGYTF. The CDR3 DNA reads TGCAGCGTTTTGGAGGATGGCTACACCTTC.

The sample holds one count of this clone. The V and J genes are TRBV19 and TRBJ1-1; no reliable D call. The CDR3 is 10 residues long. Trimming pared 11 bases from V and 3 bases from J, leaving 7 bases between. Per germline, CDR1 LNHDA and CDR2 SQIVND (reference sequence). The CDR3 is CAGSDTEAFF. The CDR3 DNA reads TGTGCCGGATCCGACACTGAAGCTTTCTTT. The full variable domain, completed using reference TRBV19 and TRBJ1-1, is DGGITQSPKYLFRKEGQNVTLSCEQNLNHDAMYWYRQDPGQGLRLIYYSQIVNDFQKGDIAEGYSVSREKKESFPLTVTSAQKNPTAFYLCAGSDTEAFFGQGTRLTVV.

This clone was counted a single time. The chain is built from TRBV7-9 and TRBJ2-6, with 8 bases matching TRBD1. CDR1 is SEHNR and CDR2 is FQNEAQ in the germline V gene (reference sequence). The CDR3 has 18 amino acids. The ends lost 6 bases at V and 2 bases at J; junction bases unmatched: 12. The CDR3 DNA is TGTGCCAGCAGACTTAAACGACAGGGGAGCACTGGGGCCAACGTCCTGACTTTC. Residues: CASRLKRQGSTGANVLTF.

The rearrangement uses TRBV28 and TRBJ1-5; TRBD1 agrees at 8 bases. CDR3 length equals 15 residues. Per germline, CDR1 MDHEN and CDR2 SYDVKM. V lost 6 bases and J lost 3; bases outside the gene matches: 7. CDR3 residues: CASSPRTGFNQPQHF. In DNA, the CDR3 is TGTGCCAGCAGCCCGAGGACAGGGTTCAATCAGCCCCAGCATTTT.